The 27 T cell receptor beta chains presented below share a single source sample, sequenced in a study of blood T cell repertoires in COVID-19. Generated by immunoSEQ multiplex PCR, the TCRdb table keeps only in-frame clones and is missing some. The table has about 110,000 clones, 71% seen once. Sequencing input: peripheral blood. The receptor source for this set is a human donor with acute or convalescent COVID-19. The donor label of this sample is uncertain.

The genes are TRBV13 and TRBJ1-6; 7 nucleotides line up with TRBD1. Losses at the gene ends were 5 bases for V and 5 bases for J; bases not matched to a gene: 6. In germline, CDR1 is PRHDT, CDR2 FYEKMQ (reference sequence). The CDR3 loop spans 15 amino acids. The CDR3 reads CASSLRQGDNSPLHF. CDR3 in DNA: TGTGCCAGCAGCCTCAGGCAGGGGGATAATTCACCCCTCCACTTT.

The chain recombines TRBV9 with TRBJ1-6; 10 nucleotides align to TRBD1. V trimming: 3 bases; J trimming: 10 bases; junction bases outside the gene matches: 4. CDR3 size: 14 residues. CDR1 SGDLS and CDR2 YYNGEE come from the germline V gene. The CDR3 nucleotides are TGTGCCAGCAGCGGACAGGGGGCTGGGTCACCCCTCCACTTT. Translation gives CASSGQGAGSPLHF.

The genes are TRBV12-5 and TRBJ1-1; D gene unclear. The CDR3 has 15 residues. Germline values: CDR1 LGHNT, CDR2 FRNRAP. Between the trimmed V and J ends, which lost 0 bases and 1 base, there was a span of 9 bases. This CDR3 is CASGLVVTPNTEAFF. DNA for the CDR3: TGTGCTAGTGGTTTGGTAGTGACACCGAACACTGAAGCTTTCTTT.

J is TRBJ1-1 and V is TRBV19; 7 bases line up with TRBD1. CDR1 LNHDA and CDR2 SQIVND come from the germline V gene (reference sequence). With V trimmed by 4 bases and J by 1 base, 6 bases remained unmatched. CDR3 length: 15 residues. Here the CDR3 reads CASSRGQWGNTEAFF. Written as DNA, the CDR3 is TGTGCCAGTAGTAGGGGACAGTGGGGGAACACTGAAGCTTTCTTT.

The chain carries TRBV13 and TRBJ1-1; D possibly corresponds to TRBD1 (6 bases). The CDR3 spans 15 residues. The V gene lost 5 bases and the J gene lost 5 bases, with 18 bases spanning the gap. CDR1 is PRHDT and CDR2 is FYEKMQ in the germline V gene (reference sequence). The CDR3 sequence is CASSAGTTKFTEAFF. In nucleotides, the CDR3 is TGTGCCAGCAGCGCCGGGACAACGAAGTTTACTGAAGCTTTCTTT. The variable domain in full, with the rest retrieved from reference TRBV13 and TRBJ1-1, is AAGVIQSPRHLIKEKRETATLKCYPIPRHDTVYWYQQGPGQDPQFLISFYEKMQSDKGSIPDRFSAQQFSDYHSELNMSSLELGDSALYFCASSAGTTKFTEAFFGQGTRLTVV.

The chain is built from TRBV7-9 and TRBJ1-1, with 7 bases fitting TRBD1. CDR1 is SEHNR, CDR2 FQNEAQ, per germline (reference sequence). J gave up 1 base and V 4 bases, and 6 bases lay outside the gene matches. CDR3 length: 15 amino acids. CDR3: CASSSPTGTNTEAFF. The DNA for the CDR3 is TGTGCCAGCAGCTCTCCGACAGGGACGAACACTGAAGCTTTCTTT.

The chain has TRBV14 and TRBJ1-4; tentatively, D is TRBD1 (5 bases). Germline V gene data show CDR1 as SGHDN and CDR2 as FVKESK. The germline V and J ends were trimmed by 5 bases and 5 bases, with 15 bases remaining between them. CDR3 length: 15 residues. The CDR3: CASSRSQGLNEKLFF. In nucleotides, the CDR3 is TGTGCCAGCAGCAGAAGCCAGGGCTTAAATGAAAAACTGTTTTTT.

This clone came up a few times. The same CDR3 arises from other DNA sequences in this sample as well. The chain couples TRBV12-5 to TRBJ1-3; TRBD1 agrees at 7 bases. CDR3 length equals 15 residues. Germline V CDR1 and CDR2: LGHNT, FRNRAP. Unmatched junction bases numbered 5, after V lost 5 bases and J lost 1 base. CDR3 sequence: CASGSRQGSGNTIYF. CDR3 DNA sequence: TGTGCTAGTGGTAGCAGACAGGGTTCTGGAAACACCATATATTTT. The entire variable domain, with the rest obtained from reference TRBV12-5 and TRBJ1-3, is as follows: DARVTQTPRHKVTEMGQEVTMRCQPILGHNTVFWYRQTMMQGLELLAYFRNRAPLDDSGMPKDRFSAEMPDATLATLKIQPSEPRDSAVYFCASGSRQGSGNTIYFGEGSWLTVV.

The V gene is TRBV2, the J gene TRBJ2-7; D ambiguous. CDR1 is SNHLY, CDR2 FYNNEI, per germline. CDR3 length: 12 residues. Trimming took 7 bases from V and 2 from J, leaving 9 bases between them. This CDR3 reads CASTLRTYEQYV. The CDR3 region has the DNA TGTGCCAGCACCTTGAGGACCTACGAGCAGTACGTC.

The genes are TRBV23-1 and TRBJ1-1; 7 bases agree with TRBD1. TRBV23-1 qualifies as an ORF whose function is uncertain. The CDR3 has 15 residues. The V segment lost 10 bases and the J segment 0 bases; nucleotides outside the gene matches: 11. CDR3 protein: CATKPGTALNTEAFF. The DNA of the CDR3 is TGCGCCACTAAGCCCGGGACAGCTTTGAACACTGAAGCTTTCTTT.

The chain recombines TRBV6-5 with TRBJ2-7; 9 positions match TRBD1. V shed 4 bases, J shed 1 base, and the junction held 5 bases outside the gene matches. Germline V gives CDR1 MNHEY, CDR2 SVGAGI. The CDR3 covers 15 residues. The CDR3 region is CASSFRTGASYEQYF. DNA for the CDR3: TGTGCCAGCAGTTTTCGGACAGGGGCTTCCTACGAGCAGTACTTC.

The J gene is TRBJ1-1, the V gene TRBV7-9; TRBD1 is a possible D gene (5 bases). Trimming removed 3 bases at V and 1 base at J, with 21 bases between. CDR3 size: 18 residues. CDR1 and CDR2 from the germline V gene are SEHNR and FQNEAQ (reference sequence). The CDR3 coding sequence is TGTGCCAGCAGCTTTCAGGGACTGAACGCGGGCTGGAACACTGAAGCTTTCTTT. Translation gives CASSFQGLNAGWNTEAFF.

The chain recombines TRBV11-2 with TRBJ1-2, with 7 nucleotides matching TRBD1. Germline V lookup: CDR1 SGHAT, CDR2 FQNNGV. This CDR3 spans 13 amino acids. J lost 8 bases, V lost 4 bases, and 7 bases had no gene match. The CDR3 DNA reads TGTGCCAGCAGCTCGGCAGGGGGTAACGGCTACACCTTC. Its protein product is CASSSAGGNGYTF.

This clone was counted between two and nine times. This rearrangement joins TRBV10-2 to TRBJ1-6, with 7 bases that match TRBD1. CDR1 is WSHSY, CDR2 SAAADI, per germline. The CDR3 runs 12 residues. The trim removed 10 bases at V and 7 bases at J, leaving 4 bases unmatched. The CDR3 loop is CATRDSNSPLHF. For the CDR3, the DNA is TGCGCCACCCGGGACAGCAATTCACCCCTCCACTTT.

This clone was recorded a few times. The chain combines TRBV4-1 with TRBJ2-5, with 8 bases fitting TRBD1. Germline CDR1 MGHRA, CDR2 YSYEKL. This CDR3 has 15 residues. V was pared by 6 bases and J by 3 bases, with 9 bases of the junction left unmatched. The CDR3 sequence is CASRPPGTGKETQYF. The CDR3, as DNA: TGCGCCAGCAGGCCCCCCGGGACAGGCAAAGAGACCCAGTACTTC.

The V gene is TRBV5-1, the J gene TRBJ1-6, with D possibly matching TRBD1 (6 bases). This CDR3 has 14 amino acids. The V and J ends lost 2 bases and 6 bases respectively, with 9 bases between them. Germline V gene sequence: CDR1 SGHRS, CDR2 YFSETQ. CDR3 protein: CASSFDRTNSPLHF. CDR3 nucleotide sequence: TGCGCCAGCAGCTTCGACAGGACTAATTCACCCCTCCACTTT.

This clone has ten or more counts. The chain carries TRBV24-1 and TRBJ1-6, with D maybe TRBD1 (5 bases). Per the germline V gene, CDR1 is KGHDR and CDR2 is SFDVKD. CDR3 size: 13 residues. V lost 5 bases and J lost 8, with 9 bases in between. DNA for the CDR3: TGTGCCACCAGTGCAACAGGTTATTCACCCCTCCACTTT. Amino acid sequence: CATSATGYSPLHF.

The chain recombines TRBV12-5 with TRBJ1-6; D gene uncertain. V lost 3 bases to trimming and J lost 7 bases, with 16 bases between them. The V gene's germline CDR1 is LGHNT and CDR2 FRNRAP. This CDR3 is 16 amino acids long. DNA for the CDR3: TGTGCTAGTGGTTTAGAGGGCCTAACGGAGAATTCACCCCTCCACTTT. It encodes CASGLEGLTENSPLHF. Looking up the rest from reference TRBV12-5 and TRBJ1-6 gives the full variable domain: DARVTQTPRHKVTEMGQEVTMRCQPILGHNTVFWYRQTMMQGLELLAYFRNRAPLDDSGMPKDRFSAEMPDATLATLKIQPSEPRDSAVYFCASGLEGLTENSPLHFGNGTRLTVT.

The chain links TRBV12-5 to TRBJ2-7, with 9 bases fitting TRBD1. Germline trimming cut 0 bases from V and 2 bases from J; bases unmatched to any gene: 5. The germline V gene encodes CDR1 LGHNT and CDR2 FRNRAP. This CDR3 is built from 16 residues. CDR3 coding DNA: TGTGCTAGTGGTTTGGTACTCAGGGACAGGGCCTACGAGCAGTACTTC. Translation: CASGLVLRDRAYEQYF.

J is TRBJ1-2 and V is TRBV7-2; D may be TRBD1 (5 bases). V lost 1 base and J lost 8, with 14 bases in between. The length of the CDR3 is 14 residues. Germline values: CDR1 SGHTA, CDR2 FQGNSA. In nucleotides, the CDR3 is TGTGCCAGCAGCTTAGAGTTGGGGCTGGGGGGCTACACCTTC. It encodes CASSLELGLGGYTF.

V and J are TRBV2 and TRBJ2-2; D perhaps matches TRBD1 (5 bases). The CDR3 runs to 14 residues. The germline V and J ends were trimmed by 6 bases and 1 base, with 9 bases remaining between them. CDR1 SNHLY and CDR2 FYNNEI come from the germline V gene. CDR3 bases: TGTGCCAGCAGAGGGGTATTGAACACCGGGGAGCTGTTTTTT. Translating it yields CASRGVLNTGELFF.

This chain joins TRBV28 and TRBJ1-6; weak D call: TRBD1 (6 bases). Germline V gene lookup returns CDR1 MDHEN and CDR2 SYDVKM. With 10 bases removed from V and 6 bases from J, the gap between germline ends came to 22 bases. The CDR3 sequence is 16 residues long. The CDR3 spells CATLDPDRPFNSPLHF. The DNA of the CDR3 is TGTGCCACCCTAGACCCCGACAGGCCTTTTAATTCACCCCTCCACTTT.

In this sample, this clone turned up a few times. CDR3 in amino acids: CASSLGDRRANEKLFF. The CDR3 DNA reads as TGTGCCAGCAGCTTGGGGGACAGGCGGGCTAATGAAAAACTGTTTTTT. J is TRBJ1-4 and V is TRBV7-9; 8 nucleotides align to TRBD1. With 3 bases clipped from V and 3 bases from J, the junction kept 6 bases outside the gene matches. CDR3 length: 16 residues. Germline assignment: CDR1 SEHNR and CDR2 FQNEAQ (reference sequence).

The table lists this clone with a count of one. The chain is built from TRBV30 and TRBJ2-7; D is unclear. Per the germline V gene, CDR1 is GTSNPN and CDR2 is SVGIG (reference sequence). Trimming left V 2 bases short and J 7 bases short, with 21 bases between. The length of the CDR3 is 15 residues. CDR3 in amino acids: CAWSPLSQVLKEQYF. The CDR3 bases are TGTGCCTGGAGTCCTCTCAGCCAGGTCCTAAAGGAGCAGTACTTC. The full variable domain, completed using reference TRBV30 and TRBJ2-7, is SQTIHQWPATLVQPVGSPLSLECTVEGTSNPNLYWYRQAAGRGLQLLFYSVGIGQISSEVPQNLSASRPQDRQFILSSKKLLLSDSGFYLCAWSPLSQVLKEQYFGPGTRLTVT.

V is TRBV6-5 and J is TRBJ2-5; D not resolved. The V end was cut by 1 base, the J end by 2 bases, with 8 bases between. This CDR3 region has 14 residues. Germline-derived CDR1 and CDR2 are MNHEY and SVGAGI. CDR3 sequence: CASSYFAEQETQYF. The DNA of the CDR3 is TGTGCCAGCAGTTACTTTGCGGAACAAGAGACCCAGTACTTC.

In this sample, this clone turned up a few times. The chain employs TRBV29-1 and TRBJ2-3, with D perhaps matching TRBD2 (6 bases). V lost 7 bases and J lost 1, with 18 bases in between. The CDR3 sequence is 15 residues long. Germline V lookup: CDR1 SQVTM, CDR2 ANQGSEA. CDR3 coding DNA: TGCAGCGCCCCTACGGGTCCTAGCGGCACAGATACGCAGTATTTT. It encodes CSAPTGPSGTDTQYF.

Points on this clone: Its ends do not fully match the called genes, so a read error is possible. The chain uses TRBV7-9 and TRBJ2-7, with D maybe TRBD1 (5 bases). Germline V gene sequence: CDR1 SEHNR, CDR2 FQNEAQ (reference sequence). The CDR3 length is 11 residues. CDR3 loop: CASSSPQGILF. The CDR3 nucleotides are TGTGCCAGCAGCTCCCCGCAGGGCATCCTCTTC.